These 19 T cell receptor beta chains were all obtained from the same sample, sequenced in a study of shared clonotypes between healthy human individuals. TCRdb keeps only in-frame clones here, not all; method: immunoSEQ multiplex PCR. Of approximately 640,000 clones listed, 90% are singletons. Sequenced sample: memory CD8+ T cells from PBMCs. Subset of the sample: CD45RO+ cells pooled with CCR7-negative TemRA cells. The receptors originated from a man aged 18-30 years in good health. Some clones in this sample may be carry-over from other donors' samples.

This clone occurred once. This chain links TRBV6-5 with TRBJ2-7, with D perhaps being TRBD1 or TRBD2 (5 bases each). The germline CDR1 and CDR2 sequences are MNHEY and SVGAGI. The CDR3 loop spans 13 amino acids. The V end was cut by 11 bases, the J end by 5 bases, with 19 bases between. The CDR3 DNA sequence: TGTGCCTATGCTAGGAGCAGGGACCACGAGCAGTACTTC. Protein: CAYARSRDHEQYF.

This chain links TRBV18 with TRBJ2-1; TRBD2 aligns across 12 bases. Unmatched junction bases numbered 4, after V lost 3 bases and J lost 4 bases. Germline CDR1 reads KGHSH; CDR2 reads LQKENI. The CDR3 loop spans 16 amino acids. The DNA for the CDR3 is TGTGCCAGCTCACCTGGGACTAGCGGGCTATACAATGAGCAGTTCTTC. Translated: CASSPGTSGLYNEQFF. Combining the CDR3 with reference TRBV18 and TRBJ2-1 gives the whole variable domain NAGVMQNPRHLVRRRGQEARLRCSPMKGHSHVYWYRQLPEEGLKFMVYLQKENIIDESGMPKERFSAEFPKEGPSILRIQQVVRGDSAAYFCASSPGTSGLYNEQFFGPGTRLTVL.

The chain is built from TRBV19 and TRBJ2-3; TRBD1 matches 11 bases. The germline gives CDR1 LNHDA, CDR2 SQIVND (reference sequence). Losses at the gene ends were 5 bases for V and 3 bases for J; bases not matched to a gene: 4. The CDR3 has 15 residues. The CDR3 nucleotides are TGTGCCAGTAGTGACCGGGACAGGGGGACAGATACGCAGTATTTT. Protein product: CASSDRDRGTDTQYF.

This clone was counted ten times or more. The chain is built from TRBV4-1 and TRBJ1-1; TRBD1 might be the D (6 bases). Germline CDR1 and CDR2: MGHRA and YSYEKL. Trimming shortened V by 4 bases and J by 5 bases, and 14 bases separated the two germline ends. The CDR3 consists of 14 residues. The CDR3 spells CASSPRVGTTEAFF. The CDR3 bases are TGCGCCAGCAGCCCCCGGGTAGGGACAACTGAAGCTTTCTTT.

The chain carries TRBV27 and TRBJ2-5, with D unresolved. This CDR3 contains 14 residues. Trimming shortened V by 1 base and J by 4 bases, and 10 bases separated the two germline ends. Germline V gives CDR1 MNHEY, CDR2 SMNVEV (reference sequence). Here the CDR3 DNA reads TGTGCCAGCAGTTTATTGGGCCTCGGAGAGACCCAGTACTTC. Its translation: CASSLLGLGETQYF.

This chain uses TRBV4-2 with TRBJ1-2; 8 nucleotides agree with TRBD1. The CDR3 spans 17 residues. Trimming at V came to 1 base and at J to 5 bases, leaving 12 bases not matched to a gene. CDR1 is LGHNA, CDR2 YNFKEQ, per germline. CDR3 nucleotide sequence: TGTGCCAGCAGCCAAGGGTTTCAGGACAGGGTATTTTATGGCTACACCTTC. This codes for CASSQGFQDRVFYGYTF.

V gene TRBV30 combines with J gene TRBJ2-7, with 7 nucleotides matching TRBD1. Germline V gene data show CDR1 as GTSNPN and CDR2 as SVGIG (reference sequence). The J segment lost 3 bases and the V segment lost 5 bases, leaving 13 bases of the junction unmatched. This CDR3 contains 15 residues. CDR3 sequence: CAWDKGQLLGYEQYF. The CDR3 DNA reads TGTGCCTGGGACAAGGGACAGCTATTAGGCTACGAGCAGTACTTC.

CDR3 sequence reads: CASRKGGGYNEQFF. The CDR3 DNA reads as TGTGCCAGCAGAAAGGGAGGTGGATACAATGAGCAGTTCTTC. The chain employs TRBV27 and TRBJ2-1, with D perhaps matching TRBD2 (6 bases). V lost 6 bases and J lost 4, with 13 bases in between. Germline CDR1 is MNHEY and CDR2 is SMNVEV (reference sequence). The CDR3 runs to 14 residues.

This chain links TRBV27 with TRBJ2-3, with D tentatively TRBD2 (5 bases). V lost 0 bases, J lost 2 bases, and 18 bases lay in between. Germline assignment: CDR1 MNHEY and CDR2 SMNVEV (reference sequence). This CDR3 contains 18 residues. The CDR3 spells CASSLSSRASWDTDTQYF. CDR3 DNA: TGTGCCAGCAGTTTATCTTCCCGGGCTAGCTGGGACACAGATACGCAGTATTTT.

V usage is TRBV4-2 and J usage is TRBJ2-5; a possible D gene is TRBD1 (6 bases). V lost 0 bases and J lost 5, with 16 bases in between. CDR1 is LGHNA, CDR2 YNFKEQ, per germline. This CDR3 region has 16 residues. The CDR3 is CASSQDRAGAPETQYF. The CDR3 DNA is TGTGCCAGCAGCCAAGATAGGGCAGGGGCACCGGAGACCCAGTACTTC.

The chain couples TRBV5-5 to TRBJ2-3; 7 bases are shared with TRBD1. From germline, CDR1 is SGHKS and CDR2 YYEKEE (reference sequence). The CDR3 covers 16 residues. J gave up 2 bases and V 4 bases, and 10 bases lay outside the gene matches. The CDR3 DNA reads TGTGCCAGCAGCCCTGGACAGGTTCCTTTCACAGATACGCAGTATTTT. Translation gives CASSPGQVPFTDTQYF.

This clone was observed a few times. The chain has TRBV29-1 and TRBJ1-2, with no clear D. V was trimmed by 3 bases and J by 4 bases, leaving 9 bases between them. Germline V lookup: CDR1 SQVTM, CDR2 ANQGSEA. The CDR3 runs 12 residues. CDR3 amino acids: CSVENSSYGYTF. In nucleotides, the CDR3 is TGCAGCGTTGAGAACAGCTCCTATGGCTACACCTTC.

The chain joins TRBV9 to TRBJ2-7; D is perhaps TRBD2 (5 bases). There are 16 residues in the CDR3. Trimming took off 3 bases at V and 4 bases at J, with 20 bases between the two ends. The germline V gene encodes CDR1 SGDLS and CDR2 YYNGEE. The CDR3 protein is CASSASLTEADYEQYF. CDR3 in DNA: TGTGCCAGCAGCGCCTCCTTGACTGAAGCGGATTACGAGCAGTACTTC.

The chain employs TRBV19 and TRBJ2-3; D ambiguous. Trimming left V 3 bases short and J 5 bases short, with 6 bases between. The CDR3 spans 12 residues. CDR1 and CDR2 (germline): LNHDA, SQIVND (reference sequence). For the CDR3, the DNA is TGTGCCAGTAGTATCGCCCAAGATACGCAGTATTTT. This encodes CASSIAQDTQYF.

The rearrangement joins TRBV4-1 to TRBJ1-2, with a tentative D call TRBD1 (6 bases). The CDR3 totals 13 residues. The germline V gene has CDR1 MGHRA and CDR2 YSYEKL. The V and J ends lost 0 bases and 8 bases respectively, with 10 bases between them. In DNA form, the CDR3 reads TGCGCCAGCAGCCAAGATCAGGGGAGGGGCTACACCTTC. Its translation is CASSQDQGRGYTF.

V usage is TRBV6-6 and J usage is TRBJ2-7, with D perhaps TRBD1 or TRBD2 (5 bases each). Per the germline V gene, CDR1 is MNHNY and CDR2 is SVGAGI (reference sequence). The CDR3 is 13 residues long. V was shortened by 6 bases and J by 6 bases, with 15 bases between the two germline ends. CDR3 amino acids: CASRFGAKGEQYF. CDR3 DNA sequence: TGTGCCAGCAGGTTCGGGGCTAAGGGCGAGCAGTACTTC.

The chain joins TRBV6-1 to TRBJ2-7, with 9 bases matching TRBD2. The CDR3 covers 13 residues. Germline trimming cut 11 bases from V and 3 bases from J; bases unmatched to any gene: 8. The V gene's germline CDR1 is MNHNS and CDR2 SASEGT. CDR3 amino acids: CALNPAGGYEQYF. DNA of the CDR3: TGTGCCCTGAACCCAGCGGGAGGCTACGAGCAGTACTTC.

The V call is TRBV25-1, the J call TRBJ1-6, with no clear D. CDR3 length equals 13 residues. Germline assignment: CDR1 MGHDK and CDR2 SYGVNS. V dropped 0 bases and J dropped 10 bases, with 7 bases sitting between them. CDR3 sequence reads: CASSEYGGSPLHF. The DNA of the CDR3 is TGTGCCAGCAGTGAATATGGAGGATCACCCCTCCACTTT.

The chain carries TRBV28 and TRBJ2-7; D uncertain. From germline, CDR1 is MDHEN and CDR2 SYDVKM. V lost 5 bases and J 4 bases, leaving 12 bases between the germline ends. CDR3 length equals 13 residues. CDR3 sequence reads: CASSRSMKYEQYF. CDR3 DNA: TGTGCCAGCAGTCGGTCTATGAAGTACGAGCAGTACTTC.